Listed below are T cell receptor beta chains from one sample, sequenced in a study of blood T cell repertoires in COVID-19. This table comes from immunoSEQ multiplex PCR, and its TCRdb copy is limited to in-frame clones, with some not included. The sample consists of approximately 200,000 clones, around 83% of them appearing once. The sample comprised peripheral blood. The receptors shown here come from a woman aged 45-60 years with acute or convalescent COVID-19. CDR3s include the opening cysteine and the closing phenylalanine or tryptophan. The D gene is left open where the match is weak. Size is stated for part of the rows, as once, few or many counts, or as a class when the clone is expanded.

D gene: NA
clone size: NA
V gene: TRBV7-9
J gene: TRBJ2-7
CDR3 protein: CASSHRPTYEQYF
CDR3 DNA: TGTGCCAGCAGTCACAGGCCTACCTACGAGCAGTACTTC

D gene: TRBD2
clone size: NA
V gene: TRBV27
J gene: TRBJ2-5
CDR3 protein: CASSLKGLATETQYF
CDR3 DNA: TGTGCCAGCAGTTTAAAGGGACTAGCCACAGAGACCCAGTACTTC

D gene: NA
clone size: NA
V gene: TRBV24-1
J gene: TRBJ2-2
CDR3 protein: CATSDQTRLTGELFF
CDR3 DNA: TGTGCCACCAGTGATCAGACTAGATTGACCGGGGAGCTGTTTTTT

D gene: NA
clone size: NA
V gene: TRBV4-2
J gene: TRBJ1-1
CDR3 protein: CASSPRQDEAFF
CDR3 DNA: TGTGCCAGCAGCCCTAGACAGGATGAAGCTTTCTTT

D gene: TRBD1
clone size: NA
V gene: TRBV27
J gene: TRBJ1-2
CDR3 protein: CASSLQGDYGYTF
CDR3 DNA: TGTGCCAGCAGTTTACAGGGGGACTATGGCTACACCTTC

D gene: TRBD2
clone size: NA
V gene: TRBV28
J gene: TRBJ2-7
CDR3 protein: CASKGGSSYEQYF
CDR3 DNA: TGTGCCAGCAAGGGCGGGAGCTCCTACGAGCAGTACTTC

D gene: TRBD2
clone size: NA
V gene: TRBV27
J gene: TRBJ2-7
CDR3 protein: CASRRRRTSGGESYEQYF
CDR3 DNA: TGTGCCAGCAGAAGGAGGAGGACTAGCGGGGGGGAATCCTACGAGCAGTACTTC

D gene: NA
clone size: NA
V gene: TRBV12-3/TRBV12-4
J gene: TRBJ1-6
CDR3 protein: CASSPRGNSPLHF
CDR3 DNA: TGTGCCAGCAGTCCGCGGGGTAATTCACCCCTCCACTTT

D gene: NA
clone size: NA
V gene: TRBV12-1
J gene: TRBJ2-7
CDR3 protein: CASSPHRDRLYEQYF
CDR3 DNA: TGTGCCAGCAGCCCTCACCGGGACAGGCTCTACGAGCAGTACTTC

D gene: NA
clone size: NA
V gene: TRBV7-7
J gene: TRBJ1-4
CDR3 protein: CASSPSTGTNEKLFF
CDR3 DNA: TGTGCCAGCAGCCCATCGACAGGAACTAATGAAAAACTGTTTTTT

D gene: TRBD1
clone size: once
V gene: TRBV4-3
J gene: TRBJ1-5
CDR3 protein: CASSQRQGGNQPQHF
CDR3 DNA: TGCGCCAGCAGCCAAAGACAGGGCGGCAATCAGCCCCAGCATTTT

D gene: NA
clone size: NA
V gene: TRBV7-3
J gene: TRBJ1-1
CDR3 protein: CASRPIVGGSAEAFF
CDR3 DNA: TGTGCCAGCAGACCAATTGTGGGGGGAAGCGCTGAAGCTTTCTTT

D gene: TRBD2
clone size: NA
V gene: TRBV19
J gene: TRBJ2-5
CDR3 protein: CASSLGLAGVETQYF
CDR3 DNA: TGTGCCAGTAGTTTGGGACTAGCGGGGGTAGAGACCCAGTACTTC

D gene: NA
clone size: NA
V gene: TRBV28
J gene: TRBJ2-7
CDR3 protein: CASSLPAGGFEQYF
CDR3 DNA: TGTGCCAGCAGTTTACCGGCAGGGGGGTTCGAGCAGTACTTC

D gene: NA
clone size: NA
V gene: TRBV12-2
J gene: TRBJ1-2
CDR3 protein: CASRLATGPAHDTF
CDR3 DNA: TGTGCAAGTCGCTTAGCAACAGGGCCTGCTCACGACACCTTC

D gene: TRBD1
clone size: NA
V gene: TRBV5-1
J gene: TRBJ2-5
CDR3 protein: CASSAPGQGSPQETQYF
CDR3 DNA: TGCGCCAGCAGCGCTCCGGGACAGGGCAGCCCTCAGGAGACCCAGTACTTC

D gene: TRBD1
clone size: once
V gene: TRBV5-1
J gene: TRBJ2-5
CDR3 protein: CASSLGDSMETQYF
CDR3 DNA: TGCGCCAGCAGCTTGGGGGACAGTATGGAGACCCAGTACTTC

D gene: NA
clone size: NA
V gene: TRBV7-9
J gene: TRBJ2-3
CDR3 protein: CASSRRTIAQITQYF
CDR3 DNA: TGTGCCAGCAGCCGCCGGACTATCGCACAGATTACGCAGTATTTT

D gene: TRBD1
clone size: NA
V gene: TRBV19
J gene: TRBJ2-7
CDR3 protein: CASSMSGGIYEQYF
CDR3 DNA: TGTGCCAGTAGTATGTCAGGGGGCATCTACGAGCAGTACTTC

D gene: TRBD2
clone size: NA
V gene: TRBV4-2
J gene: TRBJ2-7
CDR3 protein: CASSPPPASGLTYEQYF
CDR3 DNA: TGTGCCAGCAGCCCCCCCCCGGCTAGCGGCCTTACCTACGAGCAGTACTTC

D gene: NA
clone size: NA
V gene: TRBV15
J gene: TRBJ2-7
CDR3 protein: CATSRDSSYEQYF
CDR3 DNA: TGTGCCACCAGCAGAGATTCCAGCTACGAGCAGTACTTC

D gene: NA
clone size: NA
V gene: TRBV11-2
J gene: TRBJ2-3
CDR3 protein: CASSLSISTDTQYF
CDR3 DNA: TGTGCCAGCAGCTTATCCATTAGCACAGATACGCAGTATTTT

D gene: TRBD1
clone size: NA
V gene: TRBV18
J gene: TRBJ1-6
CDR3 protein: CASSPREGQGSSPLHF
CDR3 DNA: TGTGCCAGCTCACCACGGGAGGGACAGGGGTCTTCACCCCTCCACTTT

D gene: NA
clone size: NA
V gene: TRBV30
J gene: TRBJ2-6
CDR3 protein: CAWWRGANVLTF
CDR3 DNA: TGTGCCTGGTGGCGGGGGGCCAACGTCCTGACTTTC

D gene: TRBD1
clone size: NA
V gene: TRBV7-9
J gene: TRBJ2-1
CDR3 protein: CASSTGQGNNEQFF
CDR3 DNA: TGTGCCAGCAGCACGGGACAGGGGAACAATGAGCAGTTCTTC

D gene: TRBD1
clone size: few
V gene: TRBV5-5
J gene: TRBJ1-5
CDR3 protein: CASSFVPGQGNQPQHF
CDR3 DNA: TGTGCCAGCAGCTTCGTCCCCGGACAGGGTAATCAGCCCCAGCATTTT

D gene: NA
clone size: NA
V gene: TRBV7-8
J gene: TRBJ2-1
CDR3 protein: CASSPTGSTYNEQFF
CDR3 DNA: TGTGCCAGCAGCCCAACAGGGTCCACCTACAATGAGCAGTTCTTC

D gene: NA
clone size: NA
V gene: TRBV4-1
J gene: TRBJ2-5
CDR3 protein: CASSQPRGEETQYF
CDR3 DNA: TGCGCCAGCAGCCAACCCAGGGGGGAGGAGACCCAGTACTTC

D gene: TRBD1
clone size: NA
V gene: TRBV5-1
J gene: TRBJ1-2
CDR3 protein: CASSLARGTNYGYTF
CDR3 DNA: TGCGCCAGCAGCTTGGCCAGGGGGACCAACTATGGCTACACCTTC

D gene: TRBD2
clone size: NA
V gene: TRBV14
J gene: TRBJ2-1
CDR3 protein: CASSRYLTGGGANEQFF
CDR3 DNA: TGTGCCAGCAGCCGATACCTTACGGGCGGGGGGGCCAATGAGCAGTTCTTC

D gene: NA
clone size: NA
V gene: TRBV6-5
J gene: TRBJ2-7
CDR3 protein: CASSNRETHEQYF
CDR3 DNA: TGTGCCAGCAGCAACAGGGAAACCCACGAGCAGTACTTC

D gene: NA
clone size: NA
V gene: TRBV11-2
J gene: TRBJ2-7
CDR3 protein: CASSLAYEQYF
CDR3 DNA: TGTGCCAGCAGCTTAGCTTACGAGCAGTACTTC

D gene: TRBD2
clone size: NA
V gene: TRBV5-6
J gene: TRBJ2-3
CDR3 protein: CASSPLTGGFTDTQYF
CDR3 DNA: TGTGCCAGCAGCCCGCTAACGGGAGGTTTCACAGATACGCAGTATTTT

D gene: NA
clone size: NA
V gene: TRBV6-1
J gene: TRBJ1-6
CDR3 protein: CASSDVGSPLHF
CDR3 DNA: TGTGCCAGCAGTGACGTCGGTTCACCCCTCCACTTT

D gene: TRBD1
clone size: NA
V gene: TRBV5-5
J gene: TRBJ2-7
CDR3 protein: CASSFLGTGVSEQYF
CDR3 DNA: TGTGCCAGCAGCTTTCTGGGGACAGGGGTCTCCGAGCAGTACTTC

D gene: TRBD1
clone size: NA
V gene: TRBV5-6
J gene: TRBJ2-3
CDR3 protein: CASSLDRGADTQYF
CDR3 DNA: TGTGCCAGCAGCCTGGACAGGGGGGCAGATACGCAGTATTTT

D gene: NA
clone size: NA
V gene: TRBV21-1
J gene: TRBJ1-1
CDR3 protein: CASSISTGIAMNTEAFF
CDR3 DNA: TGTGCCAGCAGCATTTCAACAGGCATCGCGATGAACACTGAAGCTTTCTTT

D gene: NA
clone size: few
V gene: TRBV21-1
J gene: TRBJ1-2
CDR3 protein: CASSKADEGANGYTF
CDR3 DNA: TGTGCCAGCAGCAAAGCGGATGAGGGGGCAAATGGCTACACCTTC

D gene: NA
clone size: NA
V gene: TRBV7-9
J gene: TRBJ1-3
CDR3 protein: CASSLQGISGNTIYF
CDR3 DNA: TGTGCCAGCAGCCTCCAGGGTATCTCTGGAAACACCATATATTTT

D gene: NA
clone size: NA
V gene: TRBV2
J gene: TRBJ1-2
CDR3 protein: CASSDGYGYTF
CDR3 DNA: TGTGCCAGCAGTGACGGCTATGGCTACACCTTC

D gene: NA
clone size: NA
V gene: TRBV10-3
J gene: TRBJ1-1
CDR3 protein: CAISESGHFTEAFF
CDR3 DNA: TGTGCCATCAGTGAGTCGGGACACTTCACTGAAGCTTTCTTT

D gene: NA
clone size: NA
V gene: TRBV27
J gene: TRBJ2-3
CDR3 protein: CASSPGRETDTQYF
CDR3 DNA: TGTGCCAGCAGTCCCGGCAGGGAAACAGATACGCAGTATTTT

D gene: NA
clone size: few
V gene: TRBV7-2
J gene: TRBJ1-3
CDR3 protein: CASSLTPRVAGNTIYF
CDR3 DNA: TGTGCCAGCAGCCTTACGCCACGGGTCGCTGGAAACACCATATATTTT

D gene: NA
clone size: few
V gene: TRBV6-5
J gene: TRBJ1-4
CDR3 protein: CASSYQQTGLEKLFF
CDR3 DNA: TGTGCCAGCAGTTACCAGCAAACAGGGCTAGAAAAACTGTTTTTT

D gene: NA
clone size: NA
V gene: TRBV3-1/TRBV3-2
J gene: TRBJ2-5
CDR3 protein: CASSRNVVRSETQYF
CDR3 DNA: TGTGCCAGCAGCCGCAACGTAGTGAGGTCAGAGACCCAGTACTTC

D gene: TRBD2
clone size: once
V gene: TRBV7-9
J gene: TRBJ2-7
CDR3 protein: CASSLRRTSDHTKQYF
CDR3 DNA: TGTGCCAGCAGCTTACGAAGGACTAGCGATCATACGAAGCAGTACTTC

D gene: NA
clone size: few
V gene: TRBV18
J gene: TRBJ1-2
CDR3 protein: CASSPQGVDGYTF
CDR3 DNA: TGTGCCAGCTCACCACAGGGGGTTGATGGCTACACCTTC

D gene: NA
clone size: NA
V gene: TRBV5-1
J gene: TRBJ1-1
CDR3 protein: CASSLRSGGTEAFF
CDR3 DNA: TGCGCCAGCAGCTTGAGGTCGGGGGGCACTGAAGCTTTCTTT

D gene: TRBD2
clone size: NA
V gene: TRBV13
J gene: TRBJ2-3
CDR3 protein: CASSSATSGPRGGYYTDTQYF
CDR3 DNA: TGTGCCAGCAGCTCCGCGACTAGCGGGCCCAGGGGGGGGTACTACACAGATACGCAGTATTTT

D gene: TRBD1
clone size: NA
V gene: TRBV19
J gene: TRBJ1-2
CDR3 protein: CASTTDRGDYGYTF
CDR3 DNA: TGTGCCAGTACCACGGACAGGGGGGACTATGGCTACACCTTC

D gene: NA
clone size: NA
V gene: TRBV3-1/TRBV3-2
J gene: TRBJ1-2
CDR3 protein: CASSPMRQNYGYTF
CDR3 DNA: TGTGCCAGCAGCCCAATGAGGCAGAACTATGGCTACACCTTC